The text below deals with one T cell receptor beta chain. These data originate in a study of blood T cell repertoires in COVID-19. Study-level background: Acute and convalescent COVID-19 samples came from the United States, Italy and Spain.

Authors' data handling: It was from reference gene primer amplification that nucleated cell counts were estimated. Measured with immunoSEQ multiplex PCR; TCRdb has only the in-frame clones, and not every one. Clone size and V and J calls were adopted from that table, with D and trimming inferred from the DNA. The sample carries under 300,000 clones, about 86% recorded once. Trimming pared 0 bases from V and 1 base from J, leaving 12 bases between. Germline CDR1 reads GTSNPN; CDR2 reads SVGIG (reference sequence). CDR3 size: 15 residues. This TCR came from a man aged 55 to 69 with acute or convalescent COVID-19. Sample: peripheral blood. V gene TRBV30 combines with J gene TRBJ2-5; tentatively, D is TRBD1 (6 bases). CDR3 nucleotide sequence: TGTGCCTGGAGTGTACCTGCAGGGGCCCAAGAGACCCAGTACTTC. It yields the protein CAWSVPAGAQETQYF.